These T cell receptor beta chains were read from a single sample in a study of response to subunit inactivated influenza vaccine. TCRdb used MiXCR to reprocess the RT-PCR reads, holding one entry per CDR3 protein. The sample lists more than 450,000 distinct CDR3 sequences, 12% occurring once. Source: PBMCs from blood, taken on the day of vaccination. These receptors were taken from a man aged 45-65 years who received an inactivated influenza vaccine. Each CDR3 is given with its conserved first and last residue. The D gene is left open where the match is weak. The size of a clone is reported for some rows only, either as once, few or many, or as a class for expanded clones.

len: 15; abundance: few; v_gene: TRBV29-1; d_gene: TRBD1; j_gene: TRBJ2-7; CDR3aa: CSVEESGQGAGEQYF; CDR3nt: TGCAGCGTTGAAGAGTCGGGACAGGGGGCAGGAGAGCAGTACTTC
len: 14; abundance: many; v_gene: TRBV7-2; d_gene: -; j_gene: TRBJ2-1; CDR3aa: CASSLAGVANEQFF; CDR3nt: TGTGCCAGCAGCTTAGCTGGCGTCGCCAATGAGCAGTTCTTC
len: 16; abundance: -; v_gene: TRBV18; d_gene: -; j_gene: TRBJ2-1; CDR3aa: CASSPQPGPSYNEQFF; CDR3nt: TGTGCCAGCTCACCACAGCCCGGGCCGTCCTACAATGAGCAGTTCTTC
len: 17; abundance: few; v_gene: TRBV7-9; d_gene: -; j_gene: TRBJ2-5; CDR3aa: CASSSYTGQTYQETQYF; CDR3nt: TGTGCCAGCAGTTCCTATACGGGACAAACGTACCAAGAGACCCAGTACTTC
len: 16; abundance: -; v_gene: TRBV29-1; d_gene: TRBD2; j_gene: TRBJ2-5; CDR3aa: CSVEVDPAGRGETQYF; CDR3nt: TGCAGCGTTGAAGTCGATCCAGCGGGGCGGGGAGAGACCCAGTACTTC
len: 13; abundance: -; v_gene: TRBV30; d_gene: -; j_gene: TRBJ2-2; CDR3aa: CAWSQAGAGELFF; CDR3nt: TGTGCCTGGAGTCAAGCAGGGGCCGGGGAGCTGTTTTTT
len: 16; abundance: few; v_gene: TRBV11-2; d_gene: TRBD1; j_gene: TRBJ2-7; CDR3aa: CASSLVVRDRGFKQYF; CDR3nt: TGTGCCAGCAGCTTAGTTGTGCGGGACAGGGGGTTTAAGCAGTACTTC
len: 14; abundance: few; v_gene: TRBV7-9; d_gene: TRBD1; j_gene: TRBJ1-2; CDR3aa: CATGTGGTGYGYTF; CDR3nt: TGTGCCACCGGGACAGGGGGAACGGGCTATGGCTACACCTTC
len: 16; abundance: -; v_gene: TRBV15; d_gene: -; j_gene: TRBJ2-3; CDR3aa: CATSTVGTSGADTQYF; CDR3nt: TGTGCCACCAGCACGGTCGGGACTTCGGGTGCAGATACGCAGTATTTT
len: 16; abundance: many; v_gene: TRBV7-8; d_gene: TRBD1; j_gene: TRBJ2-3; CDR3aa: CASSLRDSAITDTQYF; CDR3nt: TGTGCCAGCAGCTTACGGGACAGCGCGATCACAGATACGCAGTATTTT
len: 17; abundance: -; v_gene: TRBV7-9; d_gene: -; j_gene: TRBJ1-5; CDR3aa: CASSSGRAAYSNQPQHF; CDR3nt: TGTGCCAGCAGCTCCGGGCGGGCAGCCTATAGCAATCAGCCCCAGCATTTT
len: 15; abundance: -; v_gene: TRBV4-3; d_gene: TRBD1; j_gene: TRBJ1-4; CDR3aa: CASSPWTGLGEKLFF; CDR3nt: TGCGCCAGCAGCCCTTGGACAGGGCTGGGCGAAAAACTGTTTTTT
len: 14; abundance: few; v_gene: TRBV7-2; d_gene: TRBD1; j_gene: TRBJ1-1; CDR3aa: CASSTYRGGTEAFF; CDR3nt: TGTGCCAGCAGCACGTACAGGGGTGGCACTGAAGCTTTCTTT
len: 11; abundance: many; v_gene: TRBV3-1; d_gene: -; j_gene: TRBJ1-2; CDR3aa: CASSQNYGYTF; CDR3nt: TGTGCCAGCAGCCAAAATTATGGCTACACCTTC
len: 15; abundance: few; v_gene: TRBV5-6; d_gene: TRBD2; j_gene: TRBJ2-5; CDR3aa: CASSSRAGVMETQYF; CDR3nt: TGTGCCAGCAGTTCCCGAGCGGGAGTAATGGAGACCCAGTACTTC
len: 14; abundance: few; v_gene: TRBV10-3; d_gene: TRBD1; j_gene: TRBJ2-5; CDR3aa: CAISESFDRASQYF; CDR3nt: TGTGCCATCAGTGAGTCTTTCGACAGGGCTTCCCAGTACTTC
len: 13; abundance: -; v_gene: TRBV11-2; d_gene: TRBD1; j_gene: TRBJ2-2; CDR3aa: CASGTGTAGELFF; CDR3nt: TGTGCCAGCGGGACAGGGACCGCCGGGGAGCTGTTTTTT
len: 11; abundance: few; v_gene: TRBV7-2; d_gene: -; j_gene: TRBJ2-3; CDR3aa: CASSSPSPQYF; CDR3nt: TGTGCCAGCAGCTCTCCCTCGCCGCAGTATTTT
len: 15; abundance: -; v_gene: TRBV20-1; d_gene: -; j_gene: TRBJ1-6; CDR3aa: CSARAGGSSNSPLHF; CDR3nt: TGCAGTGCTAGAGCTGGCGGATCCTCGAATTCACCCCTCCACTTT
len: 14; abundance: -; v_gene: TRBV5-1; d_gene: TRBD1; j_gene: TRBJ1-1; CDR3aa: CASSLTQGDTEAFF; CDR3nt: TGCGCCAGCAGCTTGACACAGGGGGACACTGAAGCTTTCTTT
len: 11; abundance: many; v_gene: TRBV20-1; d_gene: -; j_gene: TRBJ1-5; CDR3aa: CSARDNQPQHF; CDR3nt: TGCAGTGCGAGGGACAATCAGCCCCAGCATTTT
len: 17; abundance: -; v_gene: TRBV28; d_gene: TRBD2; j_gene: TRBJ2-1; CDR3aa: CASSPHGGGFNFNEQFF; CDR3nt: TGTGCCAGCAGTCCACACGGGGGGGGTTTCAACTTCAATGAGCAGTTCTTC
len: 16; abundance: few; v_gene: TRBV19; d_gene: TRBD1; j_gene: TRBJ2-5; CDR3aa: CASSITGTGHQETQYF; CDR3nt: TGTGCCAGTAGTATAACCGGGACAGGACACCAAGAGACCCAGTACTTC
len: 15; abundance: -; v_gene: TRBV3-1; d_gene: TRBD1; j_gene: TRBJ2-7; CDR3aa: CASSQDGAGGYEQYF; CDR3nt: TGTGCCAGCAGCCAAGATGGGGCAGGGGGCTACGAGCAGTACTTC
len: 17; abundance: few; v_gene: TRBV29-1; d_gene: TRBD2; j_gene: TRBJ2-1; CDR3aa: CSVPLGFSGGADNEQFF; CDR3nt: TGCAGCGTCCCCCTGGGGTTTAGCGGGGGGGCAGACAATGAGCAGTTCTTC
len: 15; abundance: -; v_gene: TRBV12-3/TRBV12-4; d_gene: -; j_gene: TRBJ2-2; CDR3aa: CASSLGLSGAGELFF; CDR3nt: TGTGCCAGCAGTCTTGGACTATCGGGGGCCGGGGAGCTGTTTTTT
len: 14; abundance: -; v_gene: TRBV7-2; d_gene: -; j_gene: TRBJ2-7; CDR3aa: CASSFAGRTDEQYF; CDR3nt: TGTGCCAGCAGCTTCGCGGGGCGGACGGACGAGCAGTACTTC
len: 14; abundance: many; v_gene: TRBV5-1; d_gene: -; j_gene: TRBJ2-7; CDR3aa: CASSLYKGTYEQYF; CDR3nt: TGCGCCAGCAGCTTGTATAAGGGAACCTACGAGCAGTACTTC
len: 14; abundance: few; v_gene: TRBV7-2; d_gene: -; j_gene: TRBJ2-2; CDR3aa: CASNLFADTGELFF; CDR3nt: TGTGCCAGCAACCTGTTTGCGGACACCGGGGAGCTGTTTTTT
len: 13; abundance: few; v_gene: TRBV12-3/TRBV12-4; d_gene: -; j_gene: TRBJ1-5; CDR3aa: CASRGWGNQPQHF; CDR3nt: TGTGCCAGCAGGGGTTGGGGCAATCAGCCCCAGCATTTT
len: 15; abundance: -; v_gene: TRBV20-1; d_gene: -; j_gene: TRBJ2-2; CDR3aa: CCASRGPLNTGELFF; CDR3nt: TGCTGTGCTAGTCGGGGGCCACTCAACACCGGGGAGCTGTTTTTT
len: 14; abundance: many; v_gene: TRBV4-3; d_gene: -; j_gene: TRBJ1-1; CDR3aa: CASSQDLANTEAFF; CDR3nt: TGCGCCAGCAGCCAAGATCTAGCAAACACTGAAGCTTTCTTT
len: 15; abundance: many; v_gene: TRBV19; d_gene: -; j_gene: TRBJ2-2; CDR3aa: CASSIVGPQAGELFF; CDR3nt: TGTGCCAGTAGTATTGTCGGGCCTCAGGCCGGGGAGCTGTTTTTT
len: 14; abundance: many; v_gene: TRBV7-8; d_gene: -; j_gene: TRBJ2-7; CDR3aa: CASSLDALTYEQYF; CDR3nt: TGTGCCAGCAGCTTAGACGCACTAACCTACGAGCAGTACTTC
len: 16; abundance: -; v_gene: TRBV18; d_gene: TRBD2; j_gene: TRBJ2-7; CDR3aa: CASSPRRSGTPIEQYF; CDR3nt: TGTGCCAGCTCACCAAGGCGCAGCGGGACTCCAATCGAGCAGTACTTC
len: 15; abundance: few; v_gene: TRBV7-2; d_gene: -; j_gene: TRBJ2-4; CDR3aa: CASSLAAGAKNIQYF; CDR3nt: TGTGCCAGCAGCCTGGCGGCCGGGGCCAAAAACATTCAGTACTTC
len: 14; abundance: -; v_gene: TRBV18; d_gene: TRBD1; j_gene: TRBJ1-1; CDR3aa: CASSRGQAGTEAFF; CDR3nt: TGTGCCAGCTCACGGGGACAGGCTGGGACTGAAGCTTTCTTT
len: 15; abundance: -; v_gene: TRBV27; d_gene: -; j_gene: TRBJ1-5; CDR3aa: CASCPLPGAPQPQHF; CDR3nt: TGTGCCAGCTGTCCTTTGCCAGGGGCCCCTCAGCCCCAGCATTTT
len: 17; abundance: -; v_gene: TRBV29-1; d_gene: TRBD2; j_gene: TRBJ2-3; CDR3aa: CSVEDMRGLAGQDTQYF; CDR3nt: TGCAGCGTTGAAGATATGCGGGGGTTAGCGGGACAAGATACGCAGTATTTT
len: 13; abundance: many; v_gene: TRBV6-1; d_gene: -; j_gene: TRBJ2-6; CDR3aa: CASKVVGANVLTF; CDR3nt: TGTGCCAGCAAGGTGGTCGGGGCCAACGTCCTGACTTTC
len: 14; abundance: few; v_gene: TRBV2; d_gene: TRBD2; j_gene: TRBJ2-3; CDR3aa: CASIAGGKTDTQYF; CDR3nt: TGTGCCAGCATTGCGGGGGGGAAGACAGATACGCAGTATTTT
len: 16; abundance: many; v_gene: TRBV2; d_gene: -; j_gene: TRBJ2-5; CDR3aa: CASVRVVGLRQETQYF; CDR3nt: TGTGCCAGCGTACGGGTCGTTGGGCTCCGCCAAGAGACCCAGTACTTC
len: 16; abundance: -; v_gene: TRBV18; d_gene: TRBD2; j_gene: TRBJ2-1; CDR3aa: CASSPLGTSSYNEQFF; CDR3nt: TGTGCCAGCTCACCACTCGGGACTAGCTCCTACAATGAGCAGTTCTTC
len: 14; abundance: -; v_gene: TRBV6-1; d_gene: TRBD1; j_gene: TRBJ2-7; CDR3aa: CASRPGQGVYEQYF; CDR3nt: TGTGCCAGCCGCCCGGGACAGGGGGTCTACGAGCAGTACTTC
len: 14; abundance: few; v_gene: TRBV4-1; d_gene: -; j_gene: TRBJ1-4; CDR3aa: CASSQEAREGKLFF; CDR3nt: TGCGCCAGCAGCCAAGAGGCCCGGGAGGGAAAACTGTTTTTT
len: 13; abundance: -; v_gene: TRBV30; d_gene: TRBD1; j_gene: TRBJ1-2; CDR3aa: CAWSSTGGRGYTF; CDR3nt: TGTGCCTGGAGTTCTACAGGGGGGAGAGGCTACACCTTC
len: 15; abundance: -; v_gene: TRBV29-1; d_gene: TRBD1; j_gene: TRBJ2-1; CDR3aa: CSVEDPGQGYNEQFF; CDR3nt: TGCAGCGTTGAAGATCCGGGACAGGGTTACAATGAGCAGTTCTTC
len: 13; abundance: -; v_gene: TRBV20-1; d_gene: -; j_gene: TRBJ2-3; CDR3aa: CSAVDRGTDTQYF; CDR3nt: TGCAGCGCAGTAGACCGCGGTACAGATACGCAGTATTTT
len: 16; abundance: -; v_gene: TRBV24-1; d_gene: TRBD1; j_gene: TRBJ2-5; CDR3aa: CATSDPGTGGAETQYF; CDR3nt: TGTGCCACCAGTGACCCCGGGACAGGGGGCGCGGAGACCCAGTACTTC
len: 15; abundance: -; v_gene: TRBV7-9; d_gene: TRBD1; j_gene: TRBJ2-2; CDR3aa: CASSQHRGETGELFF; CDR3nt: TGTGCCAGCAGCCAGCACAGGGGAGAAACCGGGGAGCTGTTTTTT
len: 15; abundance: -; v_gene: TRBV11-3; d_gene: -; j_gene: TRBJ2-1; CDR3aa: CASSLLGQGRSEQFF; CDR3nt: TGTGCCAGCAGCCTCTTAGGGCAGGGGAGGAGTGAGCAGTTCTTC
len: 16; abundance: few; v_gene: TRBV4-3; d_gene: -; j_gene: TRBJ2-7; CDR3aa: CASSQDRAGGSNEQYF; CDR3nt: TGCGCCAGCAGCCAAGATCGAGCAGGGGGGTCGAATGAGCAGTACTTC
len: 16; abundance: many; v_gene: TRBV25-1; d_gene: TRBD2; j_gene: TRBJ2-5; CDR3aa: CASSELGSGTQETQYF; CDR3nt: TGTGCCAGCAGTGAATTAGGTAGCGGGACACAAGAGACCCAGTACTTC
len: 16; abundance: few; v_gene: TRBV7-3; d_gene: TRBD2; j_gene: TRBJ2-2; CDR3aa: CASSPSGGLDTGELFF; CDR3nt: TGTGCCAGCAGCCCAAGCGGGGGGCTAGATACCGGGGAGCTGTTTTTT
len: 15; abundance: -; v_gene: TRBV12-3/TRBV12-4; d_gene: TRBD1; j_gene: TRBJ2-7; CDR3aa: CASSFLGQEDHEQYF; CDR3nt: TGTGCCAGCAGTTTTTTGGGACAGGAGGACCACGAGCAGTACTTC
len: 15; abundance: -; v_gene: TRBV13; d_gene: TRBD1; j_gene: TRBJ2-7; CDR3aa: CASSSIRQGAYEQYF; CDR3nt: TGTGCCAGCAGCTCGATCAGACAGGGCGCCTACGAGCAGTACTTC
len: 15; abundance: -; v_gene: TRBV2; d_gene: TRBD2; j_gene: TRBJ2-5; CDR3aa: CASSGGLEWSETQYF; CDR3nt: TGTGCCAGCAGTGGGGGACTAGAGTGGTCAGAGACCCAGTACTTC
len: 16; abundance: many; v_gene: TRBV7-9; d_gene: -; j_gene: TRBJ1-1; CDR3aa: CASSSGPQTRSTEAFF; CDR3nt: TGTGCCAGCAGCTCCGGTCCACAGACTAGGAGCACTGAAGCTTTCTTT
len: 17; abundance: few; v_gene: TRBV12-3/TRBV12-4; d_gene: TRBD2; j_gene: TRBJ2-1; CDR3aa: CASSLALSSGGFNEQFF; CDR3nt: TGTGCCAGCAGTTTAGCGCTGTCTAGCGGGGGGTTCAATGAGCAGTTCTTC